Following are 24 T cell receptor beta chains from one sample sequenced in a study of blood T cell repertoires in COVID-19. The repertoire was sequenced with immunoSEQ multiplex PCR; TCRdb's copy has only in-frame clones and lacks some. The sample contains some 290,000 clones, 83% of which appear only once. Sample: peripheral blood. The receptors derive from a man between 60 and 70 years old who had recovered from COVID-19.

This clone was recorded a few times. The same CDR3 is also encoded by other DNA sequences in this sample. V is TRBV18 and J is TRBJ1-1; TRBD1 agrees at 8 bases. CDR1 is KGHSH, CDR2 LQKENI, per germline. The CDR3 runs 14 residues. The junction had 1 base not matched to a gene; V was cut back by 3 bases and J by 1 base. The CDR3 sequence is CASSPQGANTEAFF. The CDR3 region has the DNA TGTGCCAGCTCACCGCAGGGGGCGAACACTGAAGCTTTCTTT.

The chain carries TRBV7-2 and TRBJ2-7; D may be TRBD1 (5 bases). Germline CDR1 SGHTA, CDR2 FQGNSA. V was cut by 4 bases and J by 5 bases, with 9 bases left in between. CDR3 length: 12 residues. The CDR3 bases are TGTGCCAGCAGCTCTCAGGGCCACGAGCAGTACTTC. Translating it yields CASSSQGHEQYF.

The gene calls are TRBV2 and TRBJ2-1; TRBD2 agrees at 9 bases. Germline assignment: CDR1 SNHLY and CDR2 FYNNEI. The V gene end was trimmed by 3 bases and the J gene end by 6 bases; junction bases not matched to a gene: 6. The CDR3 contains 15 residues. The CDR3 loop is CASSDRTSAINEQFF. The CDR3 bases are TGTGCCAGCAGTGATCGGACTAGCGCGATCAATGAGCAGTTCTTC.

The rearrangement links TRBV14 to TRBJ2-2, with a tentative D call TRBD2 (5 bases). The CDR3 spans 13 residues. The germline V gene has CDR1 SGHDN and CDR2 FVKESK. V was pared by 3 bases and J by 6 bases, with 8 bases between. The CDR3 bases are TGTGCCAGCAGCCATGAGGGCGCCGGGGAGCTGTTTTTT. It codes for CASSHEGAGELFF.

This chain joins TRBV6-5 and TRBJ1-5; D gene uncertain. CDR1 and CDR2 from the germline V gene are MNHEY and SVGAGI. This CDR3 has 12 residues. V shed 7 bases and J shed 4 bases, with 8 bases lying between them. CDR3 amino acids: CASTSGNQPQHF. Here the CDR3 DNA reads TGTGCCAGCACCTCGGGGAATCAGCCCCAGCATTTT.

The chain has TRBV9 and TRBJ2-3; a possible D gene is TRBD2 (7 bases). Trimming took 5 bases from V and 6 from J, leaving 16 bases between them. CDR1 and CDR2 from the germline V gene are SGDLS and YYNGEE. The CDR3 sequence is 14 residues long. The CDR3 region has the DNA TGTGCCAGCAGAAGGGGGGGCGAGTCGGATACGCAGTATTTT. This codes for CASRRGGESDTQYF.

The chain carries TRBV7-9 and TRBJ2-7; D might be TRBD1 (6 bases). Trimming left V 6 bases short and J 5 bases short, with 11 bases between. From germline, CDR1 is SEHNR and CDR2 FQNEAQ (reference sequence). The CDR3 has 12 residues. The CDR3 reads CASRYGQNEQYF. CDR3 nucleotide sequence: TGTGCCAGCAGATACGGACAGAACGAGCAGTACTTC.

J is TRBJ1-1 and V is TRBV2; weak D call: TRBD1 (5 bases). V was clipped by 4 bases and J by 0 bases, with 6 bases between them. The CDR3 contains 13 residues. Germline V lookup: CDR1 SNHLY, CDR2 FYNNEI. The DNA of the CDR3 is TGTGCCAGCAGTGGACAGATGAACACTGAAGCTTTCTTT. Translation: CASSGQMNTEAFF.

The rearrangement links TRBV5-4 to TRBJ2-1; 8 nucleotides align to TRBD2. This CDR3 has 15 residues. Germline CDR1 and CDR2: SGHNT and YYREEE (reference sequence). J was trimmed by 6 bases and V by 1 base; bases with no gene match: 6. The CDR3: CASSLSSGSFNEQFF. CDR3 DNA: TGTGCCAGCAGCTTGTCCAGCGGGAGCTTCAATGAGCAGTTCTTC.

The rearrangement joins TRBV7-9 to TRBJ1-5; maybe TRBD1 (6 bases). The CDR3 loop spans 15 amino acids. Germline CDR1 SEHNR, CDR2 FQNEAQ (reference sequence). Trimming removed 6 bases at V and 7 bases at J, with 19 bases between. The CDR3 nucleotides read TGTGCCAGCAGACCCTACAGGGTCGTGTACCAGCCCCAGCATTTT. Its translation: CASRPYRVVYQPQHF.

The chain has TRBV6-5 and TRBJ2-1; TRBD1 might be the D (6 bases). The V end lost 4 bases, the J end lost 9 bases, and 16 bases lay between the germline ends. This CDR3 has 14 amino acids. Germline assignment: CDR1 MNHEY and CDR2 SVGAGI. The CDR3, as DNA: TGTGCCAGCAGTTTAGTACCAGGGGCGAGTGAGCAGTTCTTC. Translation gives CASSLVPGASEQFF.

This clone was detected only once. The chain has TRBV5-1 and TRBJ1-2; the D gene is possibly TRBD1 (5 bases). V lost 1 base to trimming and J lost 2 bases, with 15 bases between them. The CDR3 sequence is 16 residues long. The V gene's germline CDR1 is SGHRS and CDR2 YFSETQ. CDR3 region: CASSLSMGGRNYGYTF. CDR3 coding DNA: TGCGCCAGCAGCTTGAGTATGGGGGGTCGGAACTATGGCTACACCTTC.

The gene calls are TRBV7-2 and TRBJ2-1, with TRBD2 identical over 9 bases. Per the germline V gene, CDR1 is SGHTA and CDR2 is FQGNSA. Unmatched junction bases numbered 6, after V lost 2 bases and J lost 4 bases. CDR3 length: 16 residues. The CDR3 spells CASSLSAGGGYNEQFF. The CDR3 nucleotides are TGTGCCAGCAGCTTATCGGCGGGGGGGGGATACAATGAGCAGTTCTTC.

V is TRBV29-1 and J is TRBJ2-1; D uncertain. This CDR3 is built from 14 residues. Germline V gene lookup returns CDR1 SQVTM and CDR2 ANQGSEA. Trimming took off 4 bases at V and 0 bases at J, with 10 bases between the two ends. CDR3 sequence (DNA): TGCAGCGTTGTTGGAGAGAGCTCCTACAATGAGCAGTTCTTC. This encodes CSVVGESSYNEQFF.

The J gene is TRBJ2-1, the V gene TRBV15, with D possibly being TRBD2 (5 bases). This CDR3 is built from 14 residues. Per the germline V gene, CDR1 is LNHNV and CDR2 is YYDKDF (reference sequence). V lost 0 bases and J 14 bases, leaving 17 bases between the germline ends. The CDR3 sequence is CATSREGSAAWEFF. For the CDR3, the DNA is TGTGCCACCAGCAGAGAGGGTAGCGCAGCCTGGGAGTTCTTC.

The chain employs TRBV5-4 and TRBJ1-1, with TRBD1 matching over 12 bases. This CDR3 region has 17 residues. Looked up from germline, CDR1 is SGHNT and CDR2 is YYREEE (reference sequence). Unmatched junction bases numbered 7, after V lost 0 bases and J lost 4 bases. This CDR3 is CASSLGWDRGLSTEAFF. The CDR3 nucleotides read TGTGCCAGCAGCTTGGGTTGGGACAGGGGGCTCAGCACTGAAGCTTTCTTT. Full variable domain (missing parts from reference TRBV5-4 and TRBJ1-1): ETGVTQSPTHLIKTRGQQVTLRCSSQSGHNTVSWYQQALGQGPQFIFQYYREEENGRGNFPPRFSGLQFPNYSSELNVNALELDDSALYLCASSLGWDRGLSTEAFFGQGTRLTVV.

The J gene is TRBJ1-3, the V gene TRBV6-5; a weak D match, TRBD1 (5 bases). This CDR3 comprises 15 residues. The V end lost 3 bases, the J end lost 1 base, and 10 bases lay between the germline ends. Looked up from germline, CDR1 is MNHEY and CDR2 is SVGAGI. CDR3 residues: CASSYRGRSGNTIYF. CDR3 coding DNA: TGTGCCAGCAGTTATCGGGGGAGATCTGGAAACACCATATATTTT.

Here the CDR3 reads CASSFPGRYNEQFF. The CDR3 bases are TGTGCCAGCAGCTTTCCAGGGCGATACAATGAGCAGTTCTTC. The V call is TRBV5-4, the J call TRBJ2-1; the D gene is possibly TRBD1 (5 bases). Deletions cut 2 bases from V and 4 bases from J, with 10 bases between. The CDR3 loop spans 14 amino acids. Germline CDR1 SGHNT, CDR2 YYREEE (reference sequence).

The chain is built from TRBV9 and TRBJ2-7, with 7 bases lining up with TRBD1. J lost 2 bases, V lost 4 bases, and 6 bases had no gene match. Germline V gene lookup returns CDR1 SGDLS and CDR2 YYNGEE. The CDR3 totals 14 residues. CDR3 in amino acids: CASSPVTGTYEQYF. In DNA, the CDR3 is TGTGCCAGCAGCCCTGTGACAGGGACCTACGAGCAGTACTTC.

Regarding this clone: Other DNA sequences in this specimen translate into the identical CDR3. The rearrangement uses TRBV9 and TRBJ1-1; D remains ambiguous. In germline, CDR1 is SGDLS, CDR2 YYNGEE. The length of the CDR3 is 13 residues. The V gene lost 0 bases and the J gene lost 0 bases, with 3 bases spanning the gap. CDR3 sequence reads: CASSVALNTEAFF. DNA of the CDR3: TGTGCCAGCAGCGTAGCGTTGAACACTGAAGCTTTCTTT.

The chain couples TRBV28 to TRBJ1-4; 9 nucleotides align to TRBD1. Per germline, CDR1 MDHEN and CDR2 SYDVKM. This CDR3 spans 14 amino acids. Trimming cost V 6 bases and J 7 bases; bases outside gene matches: 6. The CDR3 region has the DNA TGTGCCAGCAGGCTACAGGGGGCATTTGAAAAACTGTTTTTT. This gives the protein CASRLQGAFEKLFF. The variable domain in full, completed from reference TRBV28 and TRBJ1-4, reads DVKVTQSSRYLVKRTGEKVFLECVQDMDHENMFWYRQDPGLGLRLIYFSYDVKMKEKGDIPEGYSVSREKKERFSLILESASTNQTSMYLCASRLQGAFEKLFFGSGTQLSVL.

This chain links TRBV7-8 with TRBJ2-7; no clear D gene. CDR1 and CDR2 from the germline V gene are SGHVS and FQNEAQ. Between the trimmed V and J ends, which lost 4 bases and 0 bases, there was a span of 16 bases. The CDR3 is 16 residues long. The DNA for the CDR3 is TGTGCCAGCAGCTCCTTCGGAACAGACGTCTCCTACGAGCAGTACTTC. Protein: CASSSFGTDVSYEQYF.

V and J are TRBV27 and TRBJ2-7; 8 positions match TRBD2. V trimming: 3 bases; J trimming: 1 base; junction bases outside the gene matches: 14. CDR3 length: 18 amino acids. Germline CDR1 and CDR2: MNHEY and SMNVEV (reference sequence). The CDR3 reads CASSFGSGFGGGSYEQYF. The CDR3 coding sequence is TGTGCCAGCAGTTTCGGGAGTGGCTTCGGCGGGGGGTCCTACGAGCAGTACTTC.

V gene TRBV2 combines with J gene TRBJ2-1; D possibly corresponds to TRBD1 (8 bases). The V and J ends lost 2 bases and 7 bases respectively, with 18 bases between them. The CDR3 runs 16 residues. Germline V lookup: CDR1 SNHLY, CDR2 FYNNEI. CDR3 residues: CASSEYTGGVRNEQFF. The DNA of the CDR3 is TGTGCCAGCAGTGAATACACAGGGGGGGTGAGGAATGAGCAGTTCTTC.